What follows are 12 T cell receptor beta chains derived from one specimen sequenced in a study of cytomegalovirus exposure and HLA in healthy donors. Amplification used 60 Vbeta primers and 13 Jbeta primers. TCRdb's table, derived via immunoSEQ multiplex PCR, lists solely in-frame clones and lacks some. In the table there are 150,000 to 200,000 clones, 65% to 90% of which are singletons. The specimen was PBMCs. These receptors were obtained from a man in his fifties in good health and CMV-seropositive.

V and J are TRBV2 and TRBJ1-4, with TRBD1 identical over 10 bases. The CDR3 extends over 14 amino acids. CDR1 SNHLY and CDR2 FYNNEI come from the germline V gene. Losses at the gene ends were 7 bases for V and 5 bases for J; bases not matched to a gene: 4. The CDR3 is CASNRDRGNEKLFF. DNA for the CDR3: TGTGCCAGCAATAGGGACAGGGGAAATGAAAAACTGTTTTTT.

V and J are TRBV27 and TRBJ1-2, with 12 bases fitting TRBD1. This CDR3 is built from 16 residues. V gave up 2 bases and J gave up 2 bases; unmatched junction bases: 3. Germline assignment: CDR1 MNHEY and CDR2 SMNVEV (reference sequence). CDR3 coding DNA: TGTGCCAGCAGTTTACAGGGACAGGGGGCAAACTATGGCTACACCTTC. It codes for CASSLQGQGANYGYTF.

The chain joins TRBV27 to TRBJ2-2; weak D call: TRBD2 (6 bases). In germline, CDR1 is MNHEY, CDR2 SMNVEV (reference sequence). V dropped 3 bases and J dropped 2 bases, with 13 bases sitting between them. There are 16 residues in the CDR3. CDR3 amino acids: CASSFRVGGNTGELFF. DNA of the CDR3: TGTGCCAGCAGTTTCCGGGTGGGGGGTAACACCGGGGAGCTGTTTTTT.

The chain joins TRBV30 to TRBJ2-3, with 8 bases identical to TRBD2. This CDR3 has 14 residues. Per the germline V gene, CDR1 is GTSNPN and CDR2 is SVGIG (reference sequence). DNA of the CDR3: TGTGCTTGGGAAGTAACGGGAGGGCCAGATACGCAGTATTTT. Translation: CAWEVTGGPDTQYF.

The rearrangement uses TRBV11-2 and TRBJ2-2; 9 nucleotides line up with TRBD2. Germline V gives CDR1 SGHAT, CDR2 FQNNGV. Trimming at V came to 6 bases and at J to 7 bases, leaving 6 bases not matched to a gene. This CDR3 is 14 amino acids long. CDR3 sequence: CASSHLAGFGELFF. The CDR3 nucleotides are TGTGCCAGCAGTCACCTAGCGGGGTTCGGGGAGCTGTTTTTT.

This chain connects TRBV7-9 to TRBJ2-5; 10 bases align to TRBD2. This CDR3 has 16 amino acids. J gave up 3 bases and V 5 bases, and 9 bases lay outside the gene matches. Per the germline V gene, CDR1 is SEHNR and CDR2 is FQNEAQ (reference sequence). The CDR3 sequence: CASSLPLAGLEETQYF. CDR3 coding DNA: TGTGCCAGCAGCCTACCACTAGCGGGGCTGGAAGAGACCCAGTACTTC. Full variable domain (missing parts from reference TRBV7-9 and TRBJ2-5): DTGVSQNPRHKITKRGQNVTFRCDPISEHNRLYWYRQTLGQGPEFLTYFQNEAQLEKSRLLSDRFSAERPKGSFSTLEIQRTEQGDSAMYLCASSLPLAGLEETQYFGPGTRLLVL.

The chain joins TRBV7-9 to TRBJ2-3; no clear D. The V gene's germline CDR1 is SEHNR and CDR2 FQNEAQ (reference sequence). The CDR3 runs 11 residues. With 10 bases removed from V and 4 bases from J, the gap between germline ends came to 9 bases. The CDR3 coding sequence is TGTGCCACCTCGTTTCCAGATACGCAGTATTTT. Protein sequence: CATSFPDTQYF.

CDR3 sequence: CASSVGPDSPNYGYTF. DNA of the CDR3: TGTGCCAGCAGCGTAGGCCCGGACAGCCCCAACTATGGCTACACCTTC. V gene TRBV9 combines with J gene TRBJ1-2; maybe TRBD1 (6 bases). CDR1 is SGDLS and CDR2 is YYNGEE in the germline V gene. Deletions cut 0 bases from V and 2 bases from J, with 14 bases between. This CDR3 contains 16 residues.

The V and J genes are TRBV7-6 and TRBJ2-7, with TRBD1 matching 8 bases. Germline CDR1 reads SGHVS; CDR2 reads FNYEAQ. The length of the CDR3 is 14 residues. Losses at the gene ends were 4 bases for V and 2 bases for J; bases not matched to a gene: 4. The CDR3 DNA is TGTGCCAGCAGCTCACCAGGGGGCCCCTACGAGCAGTACGTC. Residues: CASSSPGGPYEQYV.

This rearrangement joins TRBV7-9 to TRBJ2-1; weak D call: TRBD1 (6 bases). Germline CDR1 is SEHNR and CDR2 is FQNEAQ (reference sequence). This CDR3 is 16 amino acids long. Trimming removed 5 bases at V and 0 bases at J, with 14 bases between. CDR3 sequence (DNA): TGTGCCAGCAGCCAAAGGGGGTCAAGCTCCTACAATGAGCAGTTCTTC. This translates into CASSQRGSSSYNEQFF.

The genes are TRBV19 and TRBJ1-1; D is possibly TRBD1 (6 bases). Trimming took off 0 bases at V and 2 bases at J, with 16 bases between the two ends. The CDR3 spans 17 residues. CDR1 and CDR2 (germline): LNHDA, SQIVND (reference sequence). CDR3 DNA sequence: TGTGCCAGTAGTATAGATCTATACGAACAGGGAAACACTGAAGCTTTCTTT. Translation gives CASSIDLYEQGNTEAFF.

This chain joins TRBV2 and TRBJ2-5, with 11 positions matching TRBD1. V lost 4 bases, J lost 10 bases, and 17 bases stayed unmatched. Germline values: CDR1 SNHLY, CDR2 FYNNEI. This CDR3 is built from 17 residues. As DNA, the CDR3 is TGTGCCAGCAGTGCAGGGTTCGGGACAGGGGGGCGGGGGAGCCAGTACTTC. Translated, it gives CASSAGFGTGGRGSQYF. The full variable domain, completed using reference TRBV2 and TRBJ2-5, is EPEVTQTPSHQVTQMGQEVILRCVPISNHLYFYWYRQILGQKVEFLVSFYNNEISEKSEIFDDQFSVERPDGSNFTLKIRSTKLEDSAMYFCASSAGFGTGGRGSQYFGPGTRLLVL.